The T cell receptor (beta chain) described here comes from a study of blood T cell repertoires in COVID-19. Background on the study: Sites across the United States, Italy and Spain contributed samples from acute and convalescent COVID-19. The cDNA or gDNA used as material had been derived from T cells, B-cell-depleted T cells, or PBMCs.

As processed by the authors: How many nucleated cells were present was estimated from reference gene primer amplification. The data were produced by immunoSEQ multiplex PCR, yet TCRdb's version contains in-frame clones alone and is incomplete. V and J calls and clone size are as listed in that table; D and trimming were resolved from the DNA. This sample has around 94,000 clones, with roughly four fifths found just once. Looked up from germline, CDR1 is SGHRS and CDR2 is YFSETQ. This CDR3 has 15 residues. Deletions cut 4 bases from V and 7 bases from J, with 17 bases between. This TCR was sampled from a man between 60 and 70 years old with acute or convalescent COVID-19. The chain links TRBV5-1 to TRBJ2-2; D gene ambiguous. The sample comprised peripheral blood. CDR3 residues: CASSLPQGAVGELFF. In nucleotides, the CDR3 is TGCGCCAGCAGCCTACCGCAAGGCGCGGTCGGGGAGCTGTTTTTT. Together with reference TRBV5-1 and TRBJ2-2, the CDR3 gives the full variable domain: KAGVTQTPRYLIKTRGQQVTLSCSPISGHRSVSWYQQTPGQGLQFLFEYFSETQRNKGNFPGRFSGRQFSNSRSEMNVSTLELGDSALYLCASSLPQGAVGELFFGEGSRLTVL.